This T cell receptor beta chain comes out of a study of cytomegalovirus exposure and HLA in healthy donors. The study's findings and limits: Sequencing depth across donors, presence/absence analyses assumed, was roughly uniform. An analysis was carried out at a later point. It showed that HLA-associated TCR beta chains were more clonally expanded than equally common non-associated chains. Information on immune exposure was restricted to one variable (CMV serostatus). In a later analysis, several top co-occurrence clusters appeared linked to parvovirus B19, influenza, CMV and Epstein-Barr virus.

This PCR relied on a set of 60 Vbeta primers and 13 Jbeta primers. The protocol was immunoSEQ multiplex PCR, while the TCRdb copy is restricted to in-frame clones and leaves out a portion. The table lists 55,000 to 70,000 clones, roughly 69% of them singletons. Note on this clone: Its antigen is currently unknown.

Trimming took off 3 bases at V and 3 bases at J, with 9 bases between the two ends. CDR3 size: 13 residues. Germline CDR1 and CDR2: SGHVS and FQNEAQ. The sequenced sample was PBMCs. V is TRBV7-8 and J is TRBJ2-7, with D possibly matching TRBD1 (6 bases). This receptor was obtained from a woman between 45 and 60 years old in good health and CMV-seronegative. The DNA for the CDR3 is TGTGCCAGCAGCTTTGGGACATTCTACGAGCAGTACTTC. As protein: CASSFGTFYEQYF. Looking up the rest from reference TRBV7-8 and TRBJ2-7 gives the full variable domain: GAGVSQSPRYKVAKRGQDVALRCDPISGHVSLFWYQQALGQGPEFLTYFQNEAQLDKSGLPSDRFFAERPEGSVSTLKIQRTQQEDSAVYLCASSFGTFYEQYFGPGTRLTVT.